This TCR beta chain is from a study of blood T cells in healthy people across ages. Points from the study as a whole: With naive T cell percentage, TCR beta diversity showed a strong correlation.

This CDR3 is 14 amino acids long. Trimming stripped 5 bases from V and 4 bases from J, with 13 bases between. Primers used in a second PCR of roughly 6 to 11 cycles were a sample-barcoded 5' primer and a J-beta primer mix. TCRdb itself ran the 5' RACE reads through MiXCR, one entry per CDR3 protein. This sample carries around 600,000 distinct CDR3 sequences, around half of them seen once, and the ten largest clones take just under 25%. Caucasian, healthy and from Russia, the donors were aged between roughly 6 and 95. Drawing of peripheral blood yielded approximately 10 milliliters from each donor. As concerns this clonotype: No antigen is known for it.

Material: blood. The source is an elderly man in good health. V and J are TRBV12-3 or TRBV12-4 and TRBJ2-3; D uncertain. The CDR3 region has the DNA TGTGCCAGCAGTCTCACCGCGGCGGCAGATACGCAGTATTTT. The encoded protein is CASSLTAAADTQYF.